This T cell receptor (beta chain) stems from a study of blood T cell repertoires in COVID-19. Generated by immunoSEQ multiplex PCR, the TCRdb table keeps only in-frame clones and is missing some. The sample lists about 410,000 clones; roughly nine tenths were seen once. The CDR3 consists of 17 residues. Germline-derived CDR1 and CDR2 are SGHRS and YFSETQ. The V segment lost 4 bases and the J segment 3 bases; nucleotides outside the gene matches: 16. The sequence was collected from a woman under 40 who had recovered from COVID-19. The source material was PBMCs or T cells enriched from blood (not recorded which). The chain couples TRBV5-1 to TRBJ2-7; 7 nucleotides agree with TRBD1. Here the CDR3 reads CASSRDPSTGTVYEQYF. As DNA, the CDR3 is TGCGCCAGCAGCAGGGATCCGTCGACAGGGACAGTCTACGAGCAGTACTTC.